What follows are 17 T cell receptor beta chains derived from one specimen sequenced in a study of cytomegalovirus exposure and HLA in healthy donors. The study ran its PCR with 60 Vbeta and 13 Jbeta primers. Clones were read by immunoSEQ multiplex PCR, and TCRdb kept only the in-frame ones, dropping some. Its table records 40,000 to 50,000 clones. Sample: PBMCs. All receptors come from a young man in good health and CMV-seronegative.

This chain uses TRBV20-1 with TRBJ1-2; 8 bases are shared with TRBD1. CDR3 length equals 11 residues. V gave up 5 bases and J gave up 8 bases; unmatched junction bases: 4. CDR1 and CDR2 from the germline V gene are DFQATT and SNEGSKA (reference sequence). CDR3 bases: TGCAGTGCTCAGGGGGCTGGAGGCTACACCTTC. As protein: CSAQGAGGYTF.

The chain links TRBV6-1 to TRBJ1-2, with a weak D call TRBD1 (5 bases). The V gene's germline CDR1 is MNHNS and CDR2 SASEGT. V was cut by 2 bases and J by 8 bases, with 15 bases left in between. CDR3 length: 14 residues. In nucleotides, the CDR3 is TGTGCCAGCAGTGAATCCCCCGGGGGAGACGGCTACACCTTC. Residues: CASSESPGGDGYTF.

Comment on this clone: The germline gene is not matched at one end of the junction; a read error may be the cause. The chain's CDR3 is CASSFSSFLNF. CDR3 coding DNA: TGTGCCAGCAGTTTTAGCAGCTTCTTAAACTTT. The chain combines TRBV28 with TRBJ1-1; D gene uncertain. The germline V gene has CDR1 MDHEN and CDR2 SYDVKM. The CDR3 runs to 11 residues.

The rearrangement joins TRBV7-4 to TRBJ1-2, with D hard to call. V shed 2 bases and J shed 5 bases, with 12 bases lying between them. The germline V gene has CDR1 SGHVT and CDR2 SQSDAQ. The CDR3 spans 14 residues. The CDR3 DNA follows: TGTGCCAGCAGCTTATGGGGTGAGGGTTATGGCTACACCTTC. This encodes CASSLWGEGYGYTF. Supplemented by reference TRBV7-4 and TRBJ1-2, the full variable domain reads GAGVSQSPRYKVAKRGRDVALRCDSISGHVTLYWYRQTLGQGSEVLTYSQSDAQRDKSGRPSGRFSAERPERSVSTLKIQRTEQGDSAVYLCASSLWGEGYGYTFGSGTRLTVV.

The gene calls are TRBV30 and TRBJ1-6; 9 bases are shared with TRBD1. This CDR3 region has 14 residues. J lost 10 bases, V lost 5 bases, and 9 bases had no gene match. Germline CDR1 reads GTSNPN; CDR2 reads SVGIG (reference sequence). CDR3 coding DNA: TGTGCCTGGTCCGTACAGGGGGCGAAGTCACCCCTCCACTTT. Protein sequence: CAWSVQGAKSPLHF.

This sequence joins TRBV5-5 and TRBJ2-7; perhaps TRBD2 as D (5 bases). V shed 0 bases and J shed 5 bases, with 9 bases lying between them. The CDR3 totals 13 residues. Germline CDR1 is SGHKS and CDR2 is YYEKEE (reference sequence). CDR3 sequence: CASSLAAGDEQYF. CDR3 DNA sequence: TGTGCCAGCAGCTTGGCGGCCGGGGACGAGCAGTACTTC. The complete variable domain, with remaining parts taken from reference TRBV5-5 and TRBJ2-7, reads DAGVTQSPTHLIKTRGQQVTLRCSPISGHKSVSWYQQVLGQGPQFIFQYYEKEERGRGNFPDRFSARQFPNYSSELNVNALLLGDSALYLCASSLAAGDEQYFGPGTRLTVT.

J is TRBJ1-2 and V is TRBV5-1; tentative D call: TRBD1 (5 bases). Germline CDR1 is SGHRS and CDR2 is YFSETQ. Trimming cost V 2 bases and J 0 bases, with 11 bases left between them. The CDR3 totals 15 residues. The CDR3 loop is CASSFDSVSNYGYTF. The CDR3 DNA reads TGCGCCAGCAGCTTCGACAGCGTATCTAACTATGGCTACACCTTC.

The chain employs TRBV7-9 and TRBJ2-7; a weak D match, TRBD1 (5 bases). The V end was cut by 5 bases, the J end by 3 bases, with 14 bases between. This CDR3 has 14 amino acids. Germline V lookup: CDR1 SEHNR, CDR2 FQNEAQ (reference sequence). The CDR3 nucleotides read TGTGCCAGCAGCAGACAGCCCCACCTCTACGAGCAGTACTTC. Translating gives CASSRQPHLYEQYF.

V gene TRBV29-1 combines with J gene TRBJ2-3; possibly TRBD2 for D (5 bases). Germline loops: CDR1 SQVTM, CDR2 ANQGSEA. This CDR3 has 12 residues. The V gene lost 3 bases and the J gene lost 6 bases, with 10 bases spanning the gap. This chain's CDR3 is CSVDLGADTQYF. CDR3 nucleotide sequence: TGCAGCGTTGATTTGGGAGCCGATACGCAGTATTTT.

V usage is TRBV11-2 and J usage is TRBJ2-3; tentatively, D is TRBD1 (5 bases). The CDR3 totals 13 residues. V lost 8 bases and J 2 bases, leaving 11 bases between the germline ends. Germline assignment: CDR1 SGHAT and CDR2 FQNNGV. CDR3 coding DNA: TGTGCCAGCTCTCTGGACAACACAGATACGCAGTATTTT. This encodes CASSLDNTDTQYF. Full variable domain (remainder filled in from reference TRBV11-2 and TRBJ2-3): EAGVAQSPRYKIIEKRQSVAFWCNPISGHATLYWYQQILGQGPKLLIQFQNNGVVDDSQLPKDRFSAERLKGVDSTLKIQPAKLEDSAVYLCASSLDNTDTQYFGPGTRLTVL.

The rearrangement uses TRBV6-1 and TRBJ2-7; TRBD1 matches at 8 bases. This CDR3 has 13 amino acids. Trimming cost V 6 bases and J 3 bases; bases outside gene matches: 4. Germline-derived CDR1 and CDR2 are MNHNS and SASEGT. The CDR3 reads CASRGDRGYEQYF. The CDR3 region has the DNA TGTGCCAGCAGAGGAGACAGGGGCTACGAGCAGTACTTC.

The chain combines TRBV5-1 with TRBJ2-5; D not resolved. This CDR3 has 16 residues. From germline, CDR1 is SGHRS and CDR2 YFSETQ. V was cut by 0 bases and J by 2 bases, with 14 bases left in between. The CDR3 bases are TGCGCCAGCAGCTTGGCCGCCAGGAATAAGCAAGAGACCCAGTACTTC. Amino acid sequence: CASSLAARNKQETQYF.

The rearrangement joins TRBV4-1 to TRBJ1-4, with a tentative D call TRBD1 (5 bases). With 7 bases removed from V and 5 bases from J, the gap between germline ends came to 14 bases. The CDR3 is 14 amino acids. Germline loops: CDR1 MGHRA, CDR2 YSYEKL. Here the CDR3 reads CASTRGGSNEKLFF. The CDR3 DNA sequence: TGCGCCAGCACAAGGGGAGGCTCCAATGAAAAACTGTTTTTT.

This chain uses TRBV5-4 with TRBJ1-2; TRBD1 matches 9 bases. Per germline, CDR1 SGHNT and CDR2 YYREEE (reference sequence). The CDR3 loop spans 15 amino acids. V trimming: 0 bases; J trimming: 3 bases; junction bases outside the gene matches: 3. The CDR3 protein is CASSLVTGGDYGYTF. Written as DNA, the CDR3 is TGTGCCAGCAGCTTGGTGACAGGGGGTGACTATGGCTACACCTTC.

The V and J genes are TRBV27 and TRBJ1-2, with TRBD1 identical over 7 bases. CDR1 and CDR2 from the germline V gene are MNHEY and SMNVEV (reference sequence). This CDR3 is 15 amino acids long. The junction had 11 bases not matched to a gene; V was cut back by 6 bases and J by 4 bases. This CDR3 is CASRPTGAPSYGYTF. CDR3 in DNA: TGTGCCAGCAGACCTACAGGGGCCCCCTCCTATGGCTACACCTTC.

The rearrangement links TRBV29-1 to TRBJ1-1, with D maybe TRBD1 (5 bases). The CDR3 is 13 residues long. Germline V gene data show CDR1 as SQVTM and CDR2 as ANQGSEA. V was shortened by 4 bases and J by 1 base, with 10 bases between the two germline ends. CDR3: CSVVGAGNTEAFF. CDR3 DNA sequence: TGCAGCGTTGTTGGGGCCGGGAACACTGAAGCTTTCTTT.

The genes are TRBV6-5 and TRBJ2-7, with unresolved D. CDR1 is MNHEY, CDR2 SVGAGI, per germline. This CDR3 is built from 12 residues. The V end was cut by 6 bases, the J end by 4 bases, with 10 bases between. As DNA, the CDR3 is TGTGCCAGCAGAGATACAAAGTACGAGCAGTACTTC. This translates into CASRDTKYEQYF.